This TCR beta chain was sequenced for a study of human T cells and chemical hapten exposure. Documented time point: pre-sensitization, week 0. Noted treatment: therapeutic diphenylcyclopropenone sensitization with weekly scalp DPC. The authors extracted total RNA from unfractionated whole blood. The library labeled individual cDNA molecules by adding unique molecular identifiers to them. TCRdb called the RACE reads again in MiXCR, with one record for every CDR3 protein. This table has 190,000 or so distinct CDR3 sequences, almost 30% appearing once. Study-level points and caveats: Having alopecia, donors may respond immunologically unlike healthy people. DPC sensitization did not alter TCRs above 1 in 1000 frequency.

With respect to this clonotype: The antigen is not known.

V dropped 5 bases and J dropped 4 bases, with 21 bases sitting between them. Per germline, CDR1 DFQATT and CDR2 SNEGSKA (reference sequence). The CDR3 spans 15 residues. This material consisted of whole blood, taken in connection with sensitization to the hapten diphenylcyclopropenone (DPC). The chain carries TRBV20-1 and TRBJ2-7; D is possibly TRBD2 (6 bases). The receptor was derived from a woman aged 25 to 45 with alopecia areata. Some clones in this sample may be carry-over from other donors' samples. CDR3: CSAVPRGTNTYEQYF. The DNA for the CDR3 is TGCAGTGCTGTCCCCCGGGGGACCAATACATACGAGCAGTACTTC.